This T cell receptor beta chain is drawn from a study of cytomegalovirus exposure and HLA in healthy donors. Points from the study as a whole: It was approximately 170 TCR beta chains that were listed as cytomegalovirus-associated. Being indistinguishable, some V segments were excluded, TRBV6-2 and TRBV6-3 among them. A later analysis linked a missense variant in DCLRE1C to the trimming of TCR beta V and J genes. Associated with HLA alleles at 0.05 false discovery rate in a later analysis were 15,000 to 20,000 TCR beta sequences.

This CDR3 is 14 amino acids long. V was clipped by 3 bases and J by 6 bases, with 14 bases between them. Germline CDR1 reads WSHSY; CDR2 reads SAAADI. Turning to this clone: Its antigen is currently unknown.

Primers included in the PCR were 60 Vbeta and 13 Jbeta primers. Produced via immunoSEQ multiplex PCR; TCRdb's table is partial and in-frame only. The data hold around 100,000 clones, with roughly three fifths observed a single time. The chain carries TRBV10-2 and TRBJ2-5; tentatively, D is TRBD2 (5 bases). The TCR comes from a man in his thirties or forties in good health and CMV-seronegative. The sample was PBMCs. This chain's CDR3 is CASSDVGVGQTQYF. The CDR3 bases are TGCGCCAGCAGTGATGTCGGGGTCGGTCAGACCCAGTACTTC.